One sample yielded the 32 T cell receptor beta chains listed below, sequenced in a study of cytomegalovirus exposure and HLA in healthy donors. Vbeta (60) and Jbeta (13) primers were used in the PCR. Libraries were prepared by immunoSEQ multiplex PCR; TCRdb keeps only in-frame clonotypes and omits some of them. This table holds under 200,000 clones, about 80% found once. Sample: PBMCs. The source of these receptors is a woman in her 30s in good health and CMV-seropositive.

J is TRBJ2-1 and V is TRBV7-2, with D maybe TRBD2 (6 bases). The germline CDR1 and CDR2 sequences are SGHTA and FQGNSA. V lost 1 base, J lost 10 bases, and 14 bases lay in between. The CDR3 covers 14 residues. DNA for the CDR3: TGTGCCAGCAGCTTAGAGGGGAGGACTAAGGAGCAGTTCTTC. Its protein product is CASSLEGRTKEQFF.

This clone was seen just once. The chain joins TRBV5-4 to TRBJ2-2, with 7 bases aligning to TRBD2. Trimming took 4 bases from V and 4 from J; bases not matched to a gene: 10. Germline loops: CDR1 SGHNT, CDR2 YYREEE (reference sequence). The CDR3 is 16 amino acids. The CDR3 loop is CASSPRGGRGTGELFF. The CDR3 nucleotides read TGTGCCAGCAGCCCCCGAGGTGGGAGGGGCACCGGGGAGCTGTTTTTT.

This chain links TRBV18 with TRBJ1-3; the D gene is possibly TRBD1 (5 bases). V was shortened by 0 bases and J by 0 bases, with 15 bases between the two germline ends. The germline V gene has CDR1 KGHSH and CDR2 LQKENI. The CDR3 contains 18 residues. The CDR3 sequence is CASSPPLSDRSSGNTIYF. DNA of the CDR3: TGTGCCAGCTCACCACCTTTATCAGACAGAAGCTCTGGAAACACCATATATTTT.

This clone was observed once. V usage is TRBV7-2 and J usage is TRBJ2-7; 10 nucleotides line up with TRBD2. The V segment lost 5 bases and the J segment 7 bases; nucleotides outside the gene matches: 20. The V gene's germline CDR1 is SGHTA and CDR2 FQGNSA. This CDR3 has 18 residues. The CDR3 sequence is CASSPRGVWASGSGEQYF. The CDR3, as DNA: TGTGCCAGCAGCCCCAGGGGAGTTTGGGCTAGCGGGAGTGGAGAGCAGTACTTC.

This rearrangement joins TRBV7-8 to TRBJ1-2, with D uncertain. The V end was cut by 0 bases, the J end by 7 bases, with 6 bases between. The germline CDR1 and CDR2 sequences are SGHVS and FQNEAQ. This CDR3 has 12 residues. This CDR3 reads CASSLAAGGYTF. The DNA of the CDR3 is TGTGCCAGCAGCTTAGCGGCGGGTGGCTACACCTTC. The full variable domain, completed using reference TRBV7-8 and TRBJ1-2, is GAGVSQSPRYKVAKRGQDVALRCDPISGHVSLFWYQQALGQGPEFLTYFQNEAQLDKSGLPSDRFFAERPEGSVSTLKIQRTQQEDSAVYLCASSLAAGGYTFGSGTRLTVV.

The V and J genes are TRBV29-1 and TRBJ2-2; 7 bases agree with TRBD1. The V gene end was trimmed by 0 bases and the J gene end by 3 bases; junction bases not matched to a gene: 4. The V gene's germline CDR1 is SQVTM and CDR2 ANQGSEA. The CDR3 is 15 amino acids. CDR3 nucleotides: TGCAGCGTTGAAGATGGGACAGAACACACCGGGGAGCTGTTTTTT. It codes for CSVEDGTEHTGELFF.

This rearrangement joins TRBV12-5 to TRBJ1-1, with 7 bases identical to TRBD1. The germline CDR1 and CDR2 sequences are LGHNT and FRNRAP. Trimming took 4 bases from V and 3 from J; bases not matched to a gene: 5. The CDR3 totals 14 residues. The CDR3 protein is CASGYRGGDTEAFF. The CDR3 nucleotides are TGTGCTAGTGGTTACAGGGGAGGCGACACTGAAGCTTTCTTT.

The genes are TRBV4-3 and TRBJ2-3; 7 bases are shared with TRBD2. V dropped 0 bases and J dropped 5; count of bases not matched to a gene: 8. Per germline, CDR1 LGHNA and CDR2 YSLEER. The CDR3 is 16 amino acids. The CDR3 sequence is CASSQESAGELDTQYF. In nucleotides, the CDR3 is TGCGCCAGCAGCCAAGAATCTGCGGGAGAATTAGATACGCAGTATTTT.

The gene calls are TRBV4-3 and TRBJ2-1, with TRBD2 as a possible D gene (5 bases). The CDR3 is made up of 16 amino acids. V lost 0 bases and J 1 base, leaving 10 bases between the germline ends. Germline CDR1 is LGHNA and CDR2 is YSLEER. This CDR3 is CASSQDLRGSYNEQFF. DNA for the CDR3: TGCGCCAGCAGCCAAGATCTTAGAGGGTCCTACAATGAGCAGTTCTTC.

The V and J genes are TRBV27 and TRBJ1-1; no reliable D call. V was pared by 4 bases and J by 1 base, with 16 bases between. The CDR3 is 16 amino acids. CDR1 is MNHEY, CDR2 SMNVEV, per germline (reference sequence). The CDR3 loop is CASSSPLRGKNTEAFF. The CDR3, as DNA: TGTGCCAGCAGTTCCCCCCTCCGGGGTAAGAACACTGAAGCTTTCTTT.

This chain uses TRBV7-2 with TRBJ1-4, with a possible D match to TRBD1 (6 bases). Germline assignment: CDR1 SGHTA and CDR2 FQGNSA. The CDR3 loop spans 14 amino acids. Trimming removed 5 bases from V and 8 bases from J, with 15 bases in between. The DNA of the CDR3 is TGTGCCAGCAGCCCGCAAGGGGGTCGGGAAAAACTGTTTTTT. Translation gives CASSPQGGREKLFF.

The chain is built from TRBV28 and TRBJ2-7; the match to TRBD1 covers 10 bases. The V gene's germline CDR1 is MDHEN and CDR2 SYDVKM. Unmatched junction bases numbered 10, after V lost 5 bases and J lost 0 bases. The CDR3 contains 17 residues. The CDR3 spells CASSIGLRDRGSYEQYF. The CDR3 coding sequence is TGTGCCAGCAGTATAGGCCTCCGGGACAGGGGCTCCTACGAGCAGTACTTC.

The chain has TRBV4-1 and TRBJ2-7, with unresolved D. V was pared by 0 bases and J by 4 bases, with 10 bases between. Germline assignment: CDR1 MGHRA and CDR2 YSYEKL. The CDR3 has 14 residues. The CDR3 DNA reads as TGCGCCAGCAGCCAAGAAACCCAAGCGTACGAGCAGTACTTC. Translated: CASSQETQAYEQYF.

The chain couples TRBV5-3 to TRBJ2-2; a weak D match, TRBD2 (5 bases). TRBV5-3 is designated an ORF whose function remains uncertain. The CDR3 covers 15 residues. Trimming left V 3 bases short and J 4 bases short, with 13 bases between. DNA of the CDR3: TGTGCCAGAAGCTGCGGGTCCGAGAGCACCGGGGAGCTGTTTTTT. It yields the protein CARSCGSESTGELFF.

J is TRBJ2-5 and V is TRBV28; unclear D gene. V lost 5 bases to trimming and J lost 5 bases, with 12 bases between them. The germline gives CDR1 MDHEN, CDR2 SYDVKM. The CDR3 length is 13 residues. The CDR3 is CASSQRVWETQYF. The CDR3 DNA is TGTGCCAGCAGTCAACGGGTGTGGGAGACCCAGTACTTC.

V and J are TRBV5-1 and TRBJ1-4; D may be TRBD1 (6 bases). The CDR3 is 15 residues long. Germline-derived CDR1 and CDR2 are SGHRS and YFSETQ. V was pared by 0 bases and J by 1 base, with 7 bases between. CDR3 coding DNA: TGCGCCAGCAGCTTGGAGGGGGTAACTAATGAAAAACTGTTTTTT. Translating it yields CASSLEGVTNEKLFF. The full variable domain, with the rest looked up from reference TRBV5-1 and TRBJ1-4, is KAGVTQTPRYLIKTRGQQVTLSCSPISGHRSVSWYQQTPGQGLQFLFEYFSETQRNKGNFPGRFSGRQFSNSRSEMNVSTLELGDSALYLCASSLEGVTNEKLFFGSGTQLSVL.

The rearrangement joins TRBV6-1 to TRBJ2-1; 10 bases fit TRBD1. V lost 6 bases, J lost 5 bases, and 7 bases stayed unmatched. Germline V gene data show CDR1 as MNHNS and CDR2 as SASEGT. The CDR3 totals 15 residues. Written as DNA, the CDR3 is TGTGCCAGCAGGAGTCGGGACAGGGGAGACAATGAGCAGTTCTTC. Translated: CASRSRDRGDNEQFF.

The chain is built from TRBV5-1 and TRBJ2-1; a possible D gene is TRBD1 (6 bases). CDR3 length: 14 residues. The V gene's germline CDR1 is SGHRS and CDR2 YFSETQ. V was clipped by 4 bases and J by 10 bases, with 18 bases between them. CDR3 amino acids: CASSGSQGSQEQFF. Written as DNA, the CDR3 is TGCGCCAGCAGCGGGTCGCAGGGGTCCCAGGAGCAGTTCTTC.

The V and J genes are TRBV7-3 and TRBJ2-2; TRBD2 is a possible D gene (5 bases). In germline, CDR1 is SGHTA, CDR2 FQGTGA. Trimming stripped 4 bases from V and 6 bases from J, with 18 bases between. The length of the CDR3 is 16 residues. CDR3 protein: CASSSSGSPGAGELFF. CDR3 nucleotide sequence: TGTGCCAGCAGCTCATCGGGCAGCCCCGGGGCCGGGGAGCTGTTTTTT.

The J gene is TRBJ1-2, the V gene TRBV6-1, with D possibly matching TRBD1 (6 bases). CDR1 and CDR2 (germline): MNHNS, SASEGT. Trimming took off 1 base at V and 4 bases at J, with 13 bases between the two ends. The CDR3 is made up of 15 amino acids. The CDR3 DNA is TGTGCCAGCAGTGAAGTAACAGGGCGGACCTATGGCTACACCTTC. Its protein is CASSEVTGRTYGYTF.

This rearrangement joins TRBV2 to TRBJ1-4, with D tentatively TRBD1 (5 bases). The CDR3 contains 14 residues. Germline CDR1 reads SNHLY; CDR2 reads FYNNEI. Trimming left V 5 bases short and J 5 bases short, with 12 bases between. CDR3: CASSPTVSNEKLFF. The CDR3 DNA follows: TGTGCCAGCAGTCCGACAGTTTCAAATGAAAAACTGTTTTTT.

This clone was counted once. V gene TRBV27 combines with J gene TRBJ2-1; 11 nucleotides agree with TRBD2. This CDR3 contains 14 residues. V shed 7 bases, J shed 5 bases, and the junction held 4 bases outside the gene matches. The V gene's germline CDR1 is MNHEY and CDR2 SMNVEV (reference sequence). The CDR3 loop reads CASTSLAGDNEQFF. As DNA, the CDR3 is TGTGCCAGCACCTCACTAGCGGGAGACAATGAGCAGTTCTTC.

The J gene is TRBJ2-1, the V gene TRBV14, with 8 bases fitting TRBD2. This CDR3 region has 15 residues. Germline V gene data show CDR1 as SGHDN and CDR2 as FVKESK. The V and J ends lost 6 bases and 4 bases, in that order; junction bases with no gene match: 8. The CDR3 loop is CASSKAGGIYNEQFF. The CDR3 DNA is TGTGCCAGCAGTAAGGCGGGGGGCATTTACAATGAGCAGTTCTTC.

This clone came up a few times. DNA for the CDR3: TGTGCCAGCAGCTTCTCAGGGGGCGCCGGTCAGCCCCAGCATTTT. Protein sequence: CASSFSGGAGQPQHF. The genes are TRBV7-2 and TRBJ1-5; 8 positions match TRBD1. This CDR3 has 15 residues. The trim removed 3 bases at V and 6 bases at J, leaving 7 bases unmatched. Germline CDR1 SGHTA, CDR2 FQGNSA.

The gene calls are TRBV29-1 and TRBJ1-1; D is unclear. The ends were cut back, 3 bases at V and 0 bases at J, with 11 bases in the middle. The CDR3 covers 14 residues. CDR1 SQVTM and CDR2 ANQGSEA come from the germline V gene. The CDR3 nucleotides are TGCAGCGTTGATACCCAAGCGGTGAACACTGAAGCTTTCTTT. This codes for CSVDTQAVNTEAFF.

The rearrangement joins TRBV18 to TRBJ2-7; 11 bases are a match to TRBD2. The CDR3 has 16 residues. CDR1 is KGHSH and CDR2 is LQKENI in the germline V gene. With V trimmed by 6 bases and J by 6 bases, 13 bases remained unmatched. Here the CDR3 DNA reads TGTGCCAGCTCGTCCCCACTGGGACTAGCGGACCGCGAGCAGTACTTC. This gives the protein CASSSPLGLADREQYF.

This clone showed up just once. This sequence joins TRBV9 and TRBJ2-1; D is undetermined. Germline assignment: CDR1 SGDLS and CDR2 YYNGEE. The V end lost 4 bases, the J end lost 6 bases, and 11 bases lay between the germline ends. This CDR3 spans 13 amino acids. CDR3 protein: CASSPDGGNEQFF. The CDR3 DNA is TGTGCCAGCAGCCCTGATGGCGGCAATGAGCAGTTCTTC. The whole variable domain, remainder taken from reference TRBV9 and TRBJ2-1, is DSGVTQTPKHLITATGQRVTLRCSPRSGDLSVYWYQQSLDQGLQFLIQYYNGEERAKGNILERFSAQQFPDLHSELNLSSLELGDSALYFCASSPDGGNEQFFGPGTRLTVL.

The chain joins TRBV2 to TRBJ2-3; 7 nucleotides line up with TRBD1. This CDR3 is built from 15 residues. Losses at the gene ends were 5 bases for V and 2 bases for J; bases not matched to a gene: 7. Germline CDR1 and CDR2: SNHLY and FYNNEI. The CDR3 bases are TGTGCCAGCAGTCAACAGGGGCCCCACACAGATACGCAGTATTTT. It codes for CASSQQGPHTDTQYF. The full variable domain, rest sourced from reference TRBV2 and TRBJ2-3, is EPEVTQTPSHQVTQMGQEVILRCVPISNHLYFYWYRQILGQKVEFLVSFYNNEISEKSEIFDDQFSVERPDGSNFTLKIRSTKLEDSAMYFCASSQQGPHTDTQYFGPGTRLTVL.

This chain links TRBV7-9 with TRBJ2-7, with TRBD2 as a possible D gene (6 bases). This CDR3 has 14 residues. Trimming shortened V by 5 bases and J by 6 bases, and 17 bases separated the two germline ends. Germline CDR1 SEHNR, CDR2 FQNEAQ (reference sequence). The CDR3 nucleotides read TGTGCCAGCAGCGCAGTGCGGGACCGTTTCGAGCAGTACTTC. Protein sequence: CASSAVRDRFEQYF.

The V and J genes are TRBV5-6 and TRBJ1-6; unclear D gene. Trimming took off 0 bases at V and 8 bases at J, with 9 bases between the two ends. The germline CDR1 and CDR2 sequences are SGHDT and YYEEEE. The CDR3 is made up of 14 amino acids. CDR3: CASSLDRYYSPLHF. The CDR3 DNA reads as TGTGCCAGCAGCTTGGACCGATACTATTCACCCCTCCACTTT.

The chain joins TRBV6-1 to TRBJ2-1; D gene uncertain. The CDR3 consists of 16 residues. CDR1 MNHNS and CDR2 SASEGT come from the germline V gene. Deletions cut 2 bases from V and 5 bases from J, with 16 bases between. In DNA, the CDR3 is TGTGCCAGCAGTGAACATCTAGGAAACCCTAACAATGAGCAGTTCTTC. Its protein product is CASSEHLGNPNNEQFF.

This clone was counted a single time. The chain links TRBV5-1 to TRBJ2-5; D is perhaps TRBD2 (6 bases). Germline values: CDR1 SGHRS, CDR2 YFSETQ. V was cut by 0 bases and J by 1 base, with 13 bases left in between. The CDR3 contains 16 residues. CDR3 region: CASSLVGGALQETQYF. Here the CDR3 DNA reads TGCGCCAGCAGCTTGGTGGGGGGAGCCCTCCAAGAGACCCAGTACTTC.